The 32 T cell receptor beta chains presented below share a single source sample, sequenced in a study of cytotoxic CD8 clonotypes in ibrutinib-treated CLL. TCRdb's table, derived via immunoSEQ multiplex PCR, lists solely in-frame clones and lacks some. The sample shows about 200,000 clones, 72% of them seen only once. The sample was PBMCs, taken after 24 months of ibrutinib treatment. The receptors derive from a human donor with chronic lymphocytic leukemia.

The chain combines TRBV9 with TRBJ2-7; D could derive from TRBD1 or TRBD2 (5 bases each). The CDR3 covers 14 residues. Trimming removed 4 bases from V and 2 bases from J, with 13 bases in between. Per germline, CDR1 SGDLS and CDR2 YYNGEE. The CDR3 loop reads CASSPMGEAYEQYF. The CDR3 DNA sequence: TGTGCCAGCAGCCCGATGGGGGAAGCCTACGAGCAGTACTTC.

The chain combines TRBV11-2 with TRBJ2-5, with 7 bases lining up with TRBD1. The CDR3 runs to 16 residues. The germline CDR1 and CDR2 sequences are SGHAT and FQNNGV. Trimming took 1 base from V and 4 from J; bases not matched to a gene: 9. Written as DNA, the CDR3 is TGTGCCAGCAGCTTAGCCGCGACAGGGCTCGTAGAGACCCAGTACTTC. Amino acids: CASSLAATGLVETQYF.

The chain is built from TRBV7-8 and TRBJ2-5, with 13 bases identical to TRBD2. V dropped 5 bases and J dropped 5; count of bases not matched to a gene: 8. There are 16 residues in the CDR3. Germline lookup yields CDR1 SGHVS and CDR2 FQNEAQ. The CDR3 DNA reads as TGTGCCAGCAGCGCGACTAGCGGGAGGAAGTTGGAGACCCAGTACTTC. This gives the protein CASSATSGRKLETQYF.

This CDR3 reads CASSSSGTTWTYEQYF. In DNA, the CDR3 is TGTGCCAGCAGTTCCTCGGGTACGACATGGACCTACGAGCAGTACTTC. V is TRBV28 and J is TRBJ2-7; D not certain. The CDR3 is 16 amino acids. Per germline, CDR1 MDHEN and CDR2 SYDVKM. V was shortened by 4 bases and J by 2 bases, with 18 bases between the two germline ends.

CDR3 in DNA: TGTGCCAGTAGTATCGGCGAGGGAAACACCATATATTTT. It encodes CASSIGEGNTIYF. The chain couples TRBV19 to TRBJ1-3; D not certain. Germline V lookup: CDR1 LNHDA, CDR2 SQIVND (reference sequence). The length of the CDR3 is 13 residues. The V and J ends lost 3 bases and 4 bases respectively, with 7 bases between them. The variable domain in full, completed from reference TRBV19 and TRBJ1-3, reads DGGITQSPKYLFRKEGQNVTLSCEQNLNHDAMYWYRQDPGQGLRLIYYSQIVNDFQKGDIAEGYSVSREKKESFPLTVTSAQKNPTAFYLCASSIGEGNTIYFGEGSWLTVV.

V is TRBV6-5 and J is TRBJ1-3; the match to TRBD1 covers 8 bases. The junction had 4 bases not matched to a gene; V was cut back by 6 bases and J by 0 bases. The germline V gene has CDR1 MNHEY and CDR2 SVGAGI. The CDR3 runs 15 residues. Here the CDR3 DNA reads TGTGCCAGCAGGGGGACAGGCAACTCTGGAAACACCATATATTTT. Translating gives CASRGTGNSGNTIYF.

The chain joins TRBV29-1 to TRBJ2-3; 9 bases map to TRBD2. There are 15 residues in the CDR3. With 6 bases clipped from V and 2 bases from J, the junction kept 9 bases outside the gene matches. Germline V gene sequence: CDR1 SQVTM, CDR2 ANQGSEA. As DNA, the CDR3 is TGCAGCGTCGGATTAGCGGGAGAGACCACAGATACGCAGTATTTT. Protein: CSVGLAGETTDTQYF.

The rearrangement uses TRBV7-8 and TRBJ1-2, with D maybe TRBD1 (5 bases). Between the trimmed V and J ends, which lost 6 bases and 4 bases, there was a span of 15 bases. Germline CDR1 and CDR2: SGHVS and FQNEAQ. The CDR3 runs to 14 residues. CDR3 nucleotide sequence: TGTGCCAGCAGTCCCCTCCAGGGAACCTATGGCTACACCTTC. It codes for CASSPLQGTYGYTF. The full variable domain, in which reference TRBV7-8 and TRBJ1-2 provide the parts outside the CDR3, is GAGVSQSPRYKVAKRGQDVALRCDPISGHVSLFWYQQALGQGPEFLTYFQNEAQLDKSGLPSDRFFAERPEGSVSTLKIQRTQQEDSAVYLCASSPLQGTYGYTFGSGTRLTVV.

CDR3 DNA sequence: TGCAGCGTTGGACAGGAGACTGCACCTTACGAGCAGTACTTC. Its translation: CSVGQETAPYEQYF. V is TRBV29-1 and J is TRBJ2-7; D may be TRBD1 (6 bases). Germline V gene sequence: CDR1 SQVTM, CDR2 ANQGSEA. The germline V and J ends were trimmed by 4 bases and 4 bases, with 17 bases remaining between them. The CDR3 length is 14 residues.

The V call is TRBV19, the J call TRBJ1-2; tentatively, D is TRBD1 (5 bases). This CDR3 is built from 16 residues. The germline V and J ends were trimmed by 3 bases and 2 bases, with 16 bases remaining between them. Germline CDR1 reads LNHDA; CDR2 reads SQIVND (reference sequence). The CDR3 sequence: CASSINLSGQNYGYTF. The CDR3 nucleotides read TGTGCCAGTAGTATTAATTTATCGGGGCAGAACTATGGCTACACCTTC.

This clone has more than one count but fewer than ten. The CDR3 loop is CASSEGTGGGLEAFF. The CDR3 region has the DNA TGTGCCAGCAGTGAAGGTACCGGGGGCGGTCTTGAAGCTTTCTTT. The chain is built from TRBV6-1 and TRBJ1-1, with a weak D call TRBD1 (6 bases). The CDR3 runs to 15 residues. Looked up from germline, CDR1 is MNHNS and CDR2 is SASEGT. With 1 base removed from V and 7 bases from J, the gap between germline ends came to 16 bases.

V gene TRBV15 combines with J gene TRBJ2-3, with 8 positions matching TRBD2. The CDR3 loop spans 14 amino acids. Trimming took 3 bases from V and 2 from J; bases not matched to a gene: 1. Germline assignment: CDR1 LNHNV and CDR2 YYDKDF (reference sequence). CDR3: CATSRRGVTDTQYF. In DNA form, the CDR3 reads TGTGCCACCAGCAGGCGGGGGGTCACAGATACGCAGTATTTT.

The chain combines TRBV10-3 with TRBJ2-5, with TRBD2 identical over 10 bases. The germline V gene encodes CDR1 ENHRY and CDR2 SYGVKD. CDR3 length equals 16 residues. V was clipped by 0 bases and J by 3 bases; unmatched bases: 4. This CDR3 reads CAISESGTSVEETQYF. The CDR3 coding sequence is TGTGCCATCAGTGAGTCCGGGACTAGCGTTGAAGAGACCCAGTACTTC.

V gene TRBV5-6 combines with J gene TRBJ1-5; TRBD1 matches 8 bases. The CDR3 covers 16 residues. Germline-derived CDR1 and CDR2 are SGHDT and YYEEEE. J gave up 5 bases and V 1 base, and 8 bases lay outside the gene matches. For the CDR3, the DNA is TGTGCCAGCAGCTTGACAGTGACAGGGGTTCATCAGCCCCAGCATTTT. Its protein is CASSLTVTGVHQPQHF.

This clone occurred a few times. The rearrangement joins TRBV28 to TRBJ1-5; 9 bases agree with TRBD1. This CDR3 spans 14 amino acids. V lost 3 bases and J lost 4; bases outside the gene matches: 1. Germline V gene sequence: CDR1 MDHEN, CDR2 SYDVKM. The CDR3 nucleotides read TGTGCCAGCAGTTTTGGGACAGGGAATCAGCCCCAGCATTTT. Amino acids: CASSFGTGNQPQHF.

This chain connects TRBV4-2 to TRBJ2-1, with TRBD2 as a possible D gene (5 bases). The CDR3 totals 16 residues. Germline assignment: CDR1 LGHNA and CDR2 YNFKEQ. The V end was cut by 0 bases, the J end by 5 bases, with 14 bases between. The CDR3 region is CASSQEINLAHNEQFF. CDR3 in DNA: TGTGCCAGCAGCCAAGAAATTAACCTAGCCCACAATGAGCAGTTCTTC.

The chain has TRBV9 and TRBJ1-1; unclear D gene. The CDR3 contains 14 residues. Trimming took off 4 bases at V and 2 bases at J, with 12 bases between the two ends. Looked up from germline, CDR1 is SGDLS and CDR2 is YYNGEE. The CDR3 spells CASSPSLGNTEAFF. The CDR3 DNA reads as TGTGCCAGCAGCCCTAGTCTGGGAAACACTGAAGCTTTCTTT.

The rearrangement uses TRBV18 and TRBJ2-7; 7 nucleotides match TRBD2. The CDR3 sequence is 14 residues long. Germline V gene data show CDR1 as KGHSH and CDR2 as LQKENI. J lost 4 bases, V lost 1 base, and 4 bases had no gene match. CDR3 DNA sequence: TGTGCCAGCTCACCACGCGGGAGCAGTTACGAGCAGTACTTC. It translates to CASSPRGSSYEQYF.

The V and J genes are TRBV18 and TRBJ2-7, with D possibly matching TRBD2 (5 bases). The CDR3 contains 14 residues. V dropped 6 bases and J dropped 4 bases, with 16 bases sitting between them. Germline V gene lookup returns CDR1 KGHSH and CDR2 LQKENI. CDR3 DNA sequence: TGTGCCAGCTCGCCGACTATGTTGCGTTACGAGCAGTACTTC. Translated, it gives CASSPTMLRYEQYF. The full variable domain, completed using reference TRBV18 and TRBJ2-7, is NAGVMQNPRHLVRRRGQEARLRCSPMKGHSHVYWYRQLPEEGLKFMVYLQKENIIDESGMPKERFSAEFPKEGPSILRIQQVVRGDSAAYFCASSPTMLRYEQYFGPGTRLTVT.

This chain connects TRBV2 to TRBJ1-5; maybe TRBD1 (6 bases). The germline V gene has CDR1 SNHLY and CDR2 FYNNEI. With 3 bases removed from V and 0 bases from J, the gap between germline ends came to 15 bases. This CDR3 has 17 amino acids. This CDR3 reads CASSDGFGGPSNQPQHF. The CDR3 DNA reads TGTGCCAGCAGTGATGGGTTCGGGGGGCCTAGCAATCAGCCCCAGCATTTT.

The chain joins TRBV5-6 to TRBJ2-7, with 8 bases aligning to TRBD1. This CDR3 is 13 amino acids long. V dropped 5 bases and J dropped 6; count of bases not matched to a gene: 7. Germline values: CDR1 SGHDT, CDR2 YYEEEE. The CDR3 DNA reads TGTGCCAGCAGTCGGACAGGGTTGGTCGAGCAGTACTTC. It encodes CASSRTGLVEQYF.

This clone was detected only a few times. The chain is built from TRBV18 and TRBJ2-7, with unresolved D. The CDR3 loop spans 13 amino acids. CDR1 is KGHSH, CDR2 LQKENI, per germline. The V end lost 0 bases, the J end lost 4 bases, and 7 bases lay between the germline ends. CDR3: CASSPPGRYEQYF. The DNA of the CDR3 is TGTGCCAGCTCACCACCGGGTCGGTACGAGCAGTACTTC.

CDR3 sequence: CASSETREGETQYF. CDR3 coding DNA: TGTGCCAGCAGCGAGACCCGGGAGGGGGAGACCCAGTACTTC. The rearrangement joins TRBV5-4 to TRBJ2-5; TRBD2 aligns across 8 bases. The germline V gene encodes CDR1 SGHNT and CDR2 YYREEE (reference sequence). J was trimmed by 5 bases and V by 4 bases; bases with no gene match: 7. CDR3 length equals 14 residues.

This rearrangement joins TRBV4-2 to TRBJ1-4; the match to TRBD1 covers 12 bases. This CDR3 comprises 18 residues. V was clipped by 3 bases and J by 5 bases; unmatched bases: 10. Germline CDR1 is LGHNA and CDR2 is YNFKEQ. The CDR3 protein is CASSHPGGTGGPNEKLFF. The CDR3 nucleotides read TGTGCCAGCAGCCATCCCGGCGGGACAGGGGGCCCGAATGAAAAACTGTTTTTT.

In nucleotides, the CDR3 is TGCGCCAGCAGCTTGGGGGATATAGCGGGAGGGGTGTACAATGAGCAGTTCTTC. Protein product: CASSLGDIAGGVYNEQFF. V gene TRBV5-1 combines with J gene TRBJ2-1; 11 bases are shared with TRBD2. CDR1 SGHRS and CDR2 YFSETQ come from the germline V gene. The CDR3 loop spans 18 amino acids. V lost 0 bases to trimming and J lost 4 bases; unmatched junction nucleotides: 9.

This sequence joins TRBV5-3 and TRBJ1-4, with D unresolved. TRBV5-3 is designated an ORF whose function remains uncertain. The germline V and J ends were trimmed by 3 bases and 8 bases, with 17 bases remaining between them. The CDR3 contains 15 residues. CDR3 nucleotide sequence: TGTGCCAGAAGCTGCACGGGAGACCACTGGGAAAAACTGTTTTTT. Its translation: CARSCTGDHWEKLFF.

The CDR3 DNA follows: TGTGCCAGCAGATCTCGATTAAGGGGTGATACGCAGTATTTT. It yields the protein CASRSRLRGDTQYF. V and J are TRBV6-5 and TRBJ2-3; perhaps TRBD1 as D (5 bases). Germline V gene lookup returns CDR1 MNHEY and CDR2 SVGAGI. This CDR3 spans 14 amino acids. Trimming stripped 6 bases from V and 6 bases from J, with 16 bases between.

The chain joins TRBV7-6 to TRBJ2-1, with D possibly being TRBD2 (6 bases). Germline CDR1 SGHVS, CDR2 FNYEAQ. The V gene lost 2 bases and the J gene lost 3 bases, with 14 bases spanning the gap. This CDR3 comprises 16 residues. In DNA, the CDR3 is TGTGCCAGCAGCTTATTCGGCGGGGTACGCTACAATGAGCAGTTCTTC. It specifies CASSLFGGVRYNEQFF.

The rearrangement joins TRBV4-1 to TRBJ2-7, with TRBD1 identical over 10 bases. J lost 4 bases, V lost 1 base, and 7 bases had no gene match. Germline loops: CDR1 MGHRA, CDR2 YSYEKL. The CDR3 covers 16 residues. CDR3 nucleotides: TGCGCCAGCAGCCAAGGGGACAGGGGTTTCTTATACGAGCAGTACTTC. Its translation is CASSQGDRGFLYEQYF.

This clone was recorded only once. This rearrangement joins TRBV7-6 to TRBJ2-3; 7 bases are a match to TRBD1. Unmatched junction bases numbered 6, after V lost 1 base and J lost 2 bases. Germline CDR1 is SGHVS and CDR2 is FNYEAQ. The CDR3 has 16 amino acids. CDR3: CASSLVPGTVTDTQYF. CDR3 bases: TGTGCCAGCAGCTTAGTACCCGGGACAGTCACAGATACGCAGTATTTT.

This sequence joins TRBV6-5 and TRBJ1-5, with TRBD1 matching 8 bases. This CDR3 contains 14 residues. Germline CDR1 reads MNHEY; CDR2 reads SVGAGI. After removal of 5 bases from V and 4 bases from J, the junction contained 4 bases not matched to a gene. The CDR3 DNA reads TGTGCCAGCAGTCCGGACAGGGCAAATCAGCCCCAGCATTTT. Translating gives CASSPDRANQPQHF.

The chain couples TRBV6-5 to TRBJ1-4, with a possible D match to TRBD1 (6 bases). The CDR3 extends over 15 amino acids. V lost 6 bases and J lost 3, with 14 bases in between. The germline V gene has CDR1 MNHEY and CDR2 SVGAGI. CDR3 amino acids: CASSPGANSNEKLFF. CDR3 bases: TGTGCCAGCAGCCCAGGGGCGAACTCTAATGAAAAACTGTTTTTT.